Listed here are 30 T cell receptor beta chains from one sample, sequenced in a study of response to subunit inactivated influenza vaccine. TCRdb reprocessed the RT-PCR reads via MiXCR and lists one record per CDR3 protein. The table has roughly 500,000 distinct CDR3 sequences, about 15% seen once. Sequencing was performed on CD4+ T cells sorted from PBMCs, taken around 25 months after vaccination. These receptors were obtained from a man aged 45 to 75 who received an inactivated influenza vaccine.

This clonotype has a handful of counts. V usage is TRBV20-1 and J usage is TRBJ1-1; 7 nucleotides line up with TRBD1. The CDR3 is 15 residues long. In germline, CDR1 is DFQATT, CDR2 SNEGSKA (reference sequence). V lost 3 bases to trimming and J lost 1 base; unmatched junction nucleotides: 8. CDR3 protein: CSASQGGTRNTEAFF. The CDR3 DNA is TGCAGTGCTAGCCAAGGGGGCACGAGGAACACTGAAGCTTTCTTT.

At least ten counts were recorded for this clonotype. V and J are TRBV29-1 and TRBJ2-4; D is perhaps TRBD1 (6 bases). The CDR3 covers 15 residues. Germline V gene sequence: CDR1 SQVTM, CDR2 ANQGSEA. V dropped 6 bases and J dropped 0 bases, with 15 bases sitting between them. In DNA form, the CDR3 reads TGCAGCGTGGAGGACAGATTTAAAGCCAAAAACATTCAGTACTTC. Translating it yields CSVEDRFKAKNIQYF.

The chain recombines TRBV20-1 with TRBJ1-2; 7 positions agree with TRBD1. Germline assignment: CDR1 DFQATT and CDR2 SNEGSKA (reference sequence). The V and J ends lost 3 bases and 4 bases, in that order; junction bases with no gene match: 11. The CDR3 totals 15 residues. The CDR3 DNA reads TGCAGTGCTAGTGAAACCGGGACAGCAATCTATGGCTACACCTTC. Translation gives CSASETGTAIYGYTF.

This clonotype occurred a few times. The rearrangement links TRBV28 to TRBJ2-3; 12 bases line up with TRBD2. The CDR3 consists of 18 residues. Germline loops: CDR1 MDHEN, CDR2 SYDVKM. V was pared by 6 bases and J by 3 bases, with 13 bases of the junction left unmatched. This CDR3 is CASSTPRLAGAGTDTQYF. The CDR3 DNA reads TGTGCCAGCAGCACCCCCCGACTAGCGGGAGCGGGTACAGATACGCAGTATTTT. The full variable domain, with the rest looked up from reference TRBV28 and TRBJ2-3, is DVKVTQSSRYLVKRTGEKVFLECVQDMDHENMFWYRQDPGLGLRLIYFSYDVKMKEKGDIPEGYSVSREKKERFSLILESASTNQTSMYLCASSTPRLAGAGTDTQYFGPGTRLTVL.

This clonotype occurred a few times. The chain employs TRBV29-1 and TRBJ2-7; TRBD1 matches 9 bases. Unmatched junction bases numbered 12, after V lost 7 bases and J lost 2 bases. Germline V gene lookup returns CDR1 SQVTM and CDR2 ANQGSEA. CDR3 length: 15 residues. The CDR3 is CSDGAHRGPAYEQYF. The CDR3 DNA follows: TGCAGCGATGGAGCCCACAGGGGGCCAGCCTACGAGCAGTACTTC.

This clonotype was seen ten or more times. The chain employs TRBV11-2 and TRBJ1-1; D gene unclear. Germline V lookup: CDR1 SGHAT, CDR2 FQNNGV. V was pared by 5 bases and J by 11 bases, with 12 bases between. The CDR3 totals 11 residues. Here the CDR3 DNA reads TGTGCCAGCAGCCGTAACAAGCTGGCTTTCTTT. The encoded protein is CASSRNKLAFF.

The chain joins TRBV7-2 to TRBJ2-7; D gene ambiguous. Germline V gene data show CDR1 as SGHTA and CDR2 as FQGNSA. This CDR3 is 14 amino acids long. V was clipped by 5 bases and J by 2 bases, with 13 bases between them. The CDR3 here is CASSTRTAPYEQYF. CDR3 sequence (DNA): TGTGCCAGCAGCACAAGGACGGCTCCCTACGAGCAGTACTTC.

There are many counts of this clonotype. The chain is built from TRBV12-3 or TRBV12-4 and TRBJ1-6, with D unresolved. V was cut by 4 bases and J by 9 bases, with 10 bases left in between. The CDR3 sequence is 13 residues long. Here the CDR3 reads CASSSADRSPLHF. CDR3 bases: TGTGCCAGCAGTTCGGCAGACCGTTCACCCCTCCACTTT.

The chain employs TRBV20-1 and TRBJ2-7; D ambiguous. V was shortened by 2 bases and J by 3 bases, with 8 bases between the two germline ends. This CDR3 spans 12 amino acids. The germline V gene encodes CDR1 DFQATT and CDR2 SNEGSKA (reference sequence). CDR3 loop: CSARTQGYEQYF. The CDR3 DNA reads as TGCAGTGCTAGAACACAAGGCTACGAGCAGTACTTC.

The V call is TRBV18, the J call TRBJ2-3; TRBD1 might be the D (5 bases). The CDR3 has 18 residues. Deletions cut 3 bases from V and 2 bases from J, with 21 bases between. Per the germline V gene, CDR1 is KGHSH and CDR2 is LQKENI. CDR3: CASSPKNRKTDNTDTQYF. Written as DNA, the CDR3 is TGTGCCAGCTCACCGAAAAATCGGAAGACAGATAACACAGATACGCAGTATTTT.

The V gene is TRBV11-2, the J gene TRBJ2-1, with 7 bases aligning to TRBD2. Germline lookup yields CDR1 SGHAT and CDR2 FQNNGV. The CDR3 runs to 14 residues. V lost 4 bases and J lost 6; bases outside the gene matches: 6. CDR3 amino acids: CASSSAGLANEQFF. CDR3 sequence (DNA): TGTGCCAGCAGCTCAGCGGGGTTAGCCAATGAGCAGTTCTTC.

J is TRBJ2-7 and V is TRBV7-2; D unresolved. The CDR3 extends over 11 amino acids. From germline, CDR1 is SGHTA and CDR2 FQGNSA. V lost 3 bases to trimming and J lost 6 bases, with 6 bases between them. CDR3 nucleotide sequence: TGTGCCAGCAGCTTTATGGGCGAGCAGTACTTC. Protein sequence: CASSFMGEQYF.

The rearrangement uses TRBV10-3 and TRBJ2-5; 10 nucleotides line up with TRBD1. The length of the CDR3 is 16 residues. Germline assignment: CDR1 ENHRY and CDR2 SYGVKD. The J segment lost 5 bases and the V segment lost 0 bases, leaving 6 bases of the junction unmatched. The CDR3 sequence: CAISESGQGIGETQYF. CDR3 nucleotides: TGTGCCATCAGTGAGTCGGGACAGGGGATTGGCGAGACCCAGTACTTC.

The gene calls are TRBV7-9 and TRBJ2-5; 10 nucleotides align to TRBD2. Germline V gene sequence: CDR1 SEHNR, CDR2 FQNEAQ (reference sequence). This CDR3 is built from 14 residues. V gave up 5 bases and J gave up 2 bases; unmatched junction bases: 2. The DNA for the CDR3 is TGTGCCAGCAGCCATAGCGGGAGGCAAGAGACCCAGTACTTC. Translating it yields CASSHSGRQETQYF.

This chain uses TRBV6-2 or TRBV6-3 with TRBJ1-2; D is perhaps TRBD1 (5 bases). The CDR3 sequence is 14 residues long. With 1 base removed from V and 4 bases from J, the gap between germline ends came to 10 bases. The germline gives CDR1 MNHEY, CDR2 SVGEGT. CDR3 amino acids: CASSYLSGIYGYTF. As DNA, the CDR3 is TGTGCCAGCAGTTACTTATCAGGGATCTATGGCTACACCTTC.

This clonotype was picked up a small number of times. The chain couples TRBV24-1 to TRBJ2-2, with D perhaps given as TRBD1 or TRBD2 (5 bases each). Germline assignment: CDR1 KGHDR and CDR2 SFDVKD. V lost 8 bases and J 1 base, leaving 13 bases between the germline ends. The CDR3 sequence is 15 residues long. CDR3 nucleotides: TGTGCCACCAAGGGACCTGGGCAGAACACCGGGGAGCTGTTTTTT. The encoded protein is CATKGPGQNTGELFF.

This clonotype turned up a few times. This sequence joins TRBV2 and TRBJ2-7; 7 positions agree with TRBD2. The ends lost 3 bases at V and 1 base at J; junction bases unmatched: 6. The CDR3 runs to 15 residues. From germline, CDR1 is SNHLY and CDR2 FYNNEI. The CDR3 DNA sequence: TGTGCCAGCAGTGATCTTATACTAGCGTCCTACGAGCAGTACTTC. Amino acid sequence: CASSDLILASYEQYF.

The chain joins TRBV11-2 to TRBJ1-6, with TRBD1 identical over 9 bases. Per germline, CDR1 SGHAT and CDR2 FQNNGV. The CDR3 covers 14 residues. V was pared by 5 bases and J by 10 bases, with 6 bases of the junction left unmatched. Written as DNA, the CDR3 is TGTGCCAGCAGCCCTGGGACAGGGTGGTCACCCCTCCACTTT. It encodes CASSPGTGWSPLHF.

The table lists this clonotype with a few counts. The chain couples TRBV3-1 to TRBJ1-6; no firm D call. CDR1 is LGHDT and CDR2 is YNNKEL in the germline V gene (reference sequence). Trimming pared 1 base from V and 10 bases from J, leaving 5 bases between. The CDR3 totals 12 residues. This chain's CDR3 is CASSQVNSPLHF. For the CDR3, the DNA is TGTGCCAGCAGCCAAGTGAACTCACCCCTCCACTTT.

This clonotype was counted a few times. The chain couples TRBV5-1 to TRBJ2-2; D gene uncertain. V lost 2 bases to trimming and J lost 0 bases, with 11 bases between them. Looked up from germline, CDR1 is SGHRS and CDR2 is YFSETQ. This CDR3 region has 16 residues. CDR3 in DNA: TGCGCCAGCAGCTTCGCTGCGCGTGCGAACACCGGGGAGCTGTTTTTT. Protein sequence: CASSFAARANTGELFF.

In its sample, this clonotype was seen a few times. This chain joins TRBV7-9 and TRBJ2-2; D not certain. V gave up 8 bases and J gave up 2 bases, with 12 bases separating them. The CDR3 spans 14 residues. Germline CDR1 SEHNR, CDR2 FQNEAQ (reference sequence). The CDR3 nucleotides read TGTGCCAGCCCCCCTCGAACTAACACCGGGGAGCTGTTTTTT. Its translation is CASPPRTNTGELFF.

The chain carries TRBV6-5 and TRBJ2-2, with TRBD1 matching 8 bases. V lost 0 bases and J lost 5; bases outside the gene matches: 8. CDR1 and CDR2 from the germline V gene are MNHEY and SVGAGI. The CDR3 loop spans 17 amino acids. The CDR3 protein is CASSYSYINRGTGELFF. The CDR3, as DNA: TGTGCCAGCAGTTACTCGTACATAAACAGGGGGACCGGGGAGCTGTTTTTT.

The CDR3 bases are TGCGCCAGCAGCCAAGTAGGGTTGGAGACCCAGTACTTC. As protein: CASSQVGLETQYF. The chain uses TRBV4-1 and TRBJ2-5; D gene unclear. V lost 1 base and J lost 5, with 8 bases in between. Germline V CDR1 and CDR2: MGHRA, YSYEKL. This CDR3 spans 13 amino acids.

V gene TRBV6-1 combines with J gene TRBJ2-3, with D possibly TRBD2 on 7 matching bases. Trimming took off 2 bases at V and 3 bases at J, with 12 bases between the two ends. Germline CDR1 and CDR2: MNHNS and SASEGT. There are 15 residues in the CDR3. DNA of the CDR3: TGTGCCAGCAGTGAAAGGAGGGGGGGGACAGATACGCAGTATTTT. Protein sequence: CASSERRGGTDTQYF.

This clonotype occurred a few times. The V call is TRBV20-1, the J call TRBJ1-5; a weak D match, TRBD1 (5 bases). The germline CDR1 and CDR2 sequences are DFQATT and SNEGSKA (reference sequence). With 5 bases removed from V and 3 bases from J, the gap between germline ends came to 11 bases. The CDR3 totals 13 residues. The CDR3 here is CSAAGQNNQPQHF. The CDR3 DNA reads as TGCAGTGCTGCGGGGCAGAACAATCAGCCCCAGCATTTT.

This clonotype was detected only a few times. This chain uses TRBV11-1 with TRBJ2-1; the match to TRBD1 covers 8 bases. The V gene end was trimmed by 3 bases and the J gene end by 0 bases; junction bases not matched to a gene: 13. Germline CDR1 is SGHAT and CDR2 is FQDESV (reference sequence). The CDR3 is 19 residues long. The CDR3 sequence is CASSFVGPLTGGSYNEQFF. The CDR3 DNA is TGTGCCAGCAGCTTTGTAGGCCCTCTTACAGGGGGCTCCTACAATGAGCAGTTCTTC.

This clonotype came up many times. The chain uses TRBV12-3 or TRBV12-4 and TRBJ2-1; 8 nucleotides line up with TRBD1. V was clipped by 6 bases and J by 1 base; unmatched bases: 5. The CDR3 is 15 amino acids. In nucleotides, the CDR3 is TGTGCCAGCAGCCCTACAGGGGGGTCCTACAATGAGCAGTTCTTC. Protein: CASSPTGGSYNEQFF.

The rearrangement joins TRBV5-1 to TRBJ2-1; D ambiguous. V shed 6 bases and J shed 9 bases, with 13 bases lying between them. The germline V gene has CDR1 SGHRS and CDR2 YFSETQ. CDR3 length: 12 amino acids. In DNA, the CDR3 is TGCGCCAGCACCGCCCAGCAATTTGAGCAGTTCTTC. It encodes CASTAQQFEQFF.

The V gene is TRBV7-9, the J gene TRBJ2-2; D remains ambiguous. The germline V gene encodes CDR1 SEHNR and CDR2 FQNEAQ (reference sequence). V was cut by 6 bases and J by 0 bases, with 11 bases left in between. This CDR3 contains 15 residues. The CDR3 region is CASRPGVSNTGELFF. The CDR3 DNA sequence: TGTGCCAGCAGGCCCGGAGTTTCGAACACCGGGGAGCTGTTTTTT.

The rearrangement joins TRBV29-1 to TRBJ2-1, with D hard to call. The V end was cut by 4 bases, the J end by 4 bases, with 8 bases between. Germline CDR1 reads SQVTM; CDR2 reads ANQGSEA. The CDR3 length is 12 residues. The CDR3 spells CSVVSGYNEQFF. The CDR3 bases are TGCAGCGTTGTTTCCGGGTACAATGAGCAGTTCTTC.